Below, 9 T cell receptor beta chains from the same sample are listed, as sequenced in a study of metastatic and nonmetastatic thyroid tumors. No treatment of any kind had been given to any patient before thyroid surgery. TCRdb re-processed the PCR reads through MiXCR. The sample records 30,000 to 40,000 clones, approximately 19% being singletons. The sequenced material came from blood. The receptors shown here come from a female donor with papillary thyroid cancer or a benign thyroid nodule (not recorded which). Some clones in this sample may be carry-over from other donors' samples.

This clone was found many times. The chain uses TRBV7-9 and TRBJ2-5, with 9 bases identical to TRBD1. This CDR3 region has 14 residues. The V and J ends lost 5 bases and 3 bases, in that order; junction bases with no gene match: 4. Germline-derived CDR1 and CDR2 are SEHNR and FQNEAQ (reference sequence). CDR3 amino acids: CASSPRDREETQYF. The CDR3 nucleotides read TGTGCCAGCAGCCCACGGGACAGGGAAGAGACCCAGTACTTC.

This clone was recorded at least ten times. The sample carries other DNA sequences with the same CDR3. This sequence joins TRBV29-1 and TRBJ2-7; weak D call: TRBD1 (5 bases). In germline, CDR1 is SQVTM, CDR2 ANQGSEA. The V end was cut by 5 bases, the J end by 4 bases, with 15 bases between. There are 13 residues in the CDR3. The CDR3 region is CSVQQAPGYEQYF. The DNA of the CDR3 is TGCAGCGTTCAACAGGCTCCAGGGTACGAGCAGTACTTC.

Turning to this clone: With a much larger clone just one base away, this may be a read error. The same CDR3 is also encoded by other DNA sequences in this sample. The rearrangement uses TRBV2 and TRBJ2-5; TRBD2 might be the D (5 bases). This CDR3 has 15 residues. The V end lost 6 bases, the J end lost 2 bases, and 16 bases lay between the germline ends. Germline lookup yields CDR1 SNHLY and CDR2 FYNNEI. The DNA for the CDR3 is TGTGCCAGCAGAGGTACCGGTACTAGACAAGAGACCCAGTACTTC. This sequence encodes CASRGTGTRQETQYF. Filled out from reference TRBV2 and TRBJ2-5, the complete variable domain reads EPEVTQTPSHQVTQMGQEVILRCVPISNHLYFYWYRQILGQKVEFLVSFYNNEISEKSEIFDDQFSVERPDGSNFTLKIRSTKLEDSAMYFCASRGTGTRQETQYFGPGTRLLVL.

Ten or more counts support this clone. This chain links TRBV5-1 with TRBJ1-1, with 8 bases lining up with TRBD1. The junction had 6 bases not matched to a gene; V was cut back by 4 bases and J by 4 bases. CDR1 and CDR2 (germline): SGHRS, YFSETQ. The CDR3 runs 14 residues. The CDR3 coding sequence is TGCGCCAGCAGCAAGGACAGGGTCGGCACTGAAGCTTTCTTT. It codes for CASSKDRVGTEAFF. The complete variable domain, with remaining parts taken from reference TRBV5-1 and TRBJ1-1, reads KAGVTQTPRYLIKTRGQQVTLSCSPISGHRSVSWYQQTPGQGLQFLFEYFSETQRNKGNFPGRFSGRQFSNSRSEMNVSTLELGDSALYLCASSKDRVGTEAFFGQGTRLTVV.

The V and J genes are TRBV20-1 and TRBJ2-7; TRBD2 aligns across 10 bases. This CDR3 has 17 residues. The germline V gene encodes CDR1 DFQATT and CDR2 SNEGSKA (reference sequence). Trimming removed 3 bases from V and 5 bases from J; junction bases left unmatched: 16. The CDR3 sequence: CSARVWGASGRVHEQYF. CDR3 nucleotide sequence: TGCAGTGCTAGGGTGTGGGGGGCTAGCGGGAGAGTCCACGAGCAGTACTTC.

This rearrangement joins TRBV19 to TRBJ2-7, with TRBD2 identical over 7 bases. CDR3 length: 13 amino acids. J was trimmed by 3 bases and V by 7 bases; bases with no gene match: 6. CDR1 and CDR2 (germline): LNHDA, SQIVND (reference sequence). CDR3: CASTPRGGYEQYF. The CDR3 DNA reads TGTGCCAGTACACCACGCGGGGGCTACGAGCAGTACTTC.

This clone was found many times. The chain uses TRBV2 and TRBJ1-5, with a tentative D call TRBD1 (5 bases). Germline lookup yields CDR1 SNHLY and CDR2 FYNNEI. The V end lost 8 bases, the J end lost 1 base, and 15 bases lay between the germline ends. This CDR3 spans 15 amino acids. CDR3 sequence reads: CASLREGHSNQPQHF. The CDR3 DNA is TGTGCCAGCCTTAGAGAGGGGCACAGCAATCAGCCCCAGCATTTT.

This clone was recorded at least ten times. The CDR3 sequence: CASSLGGTGNEKLFF. The CDR3, as DNA: TGTGCCAGCAGCTTAGGAGGGACAGGGAATGAAAAACTGTTTTTT. V is TRBV7-2 and J is TRBJ1-4; 9 nucleotides line up with TRBD1. The germline V gene encodes CDR1 SGHTA and CDR2 FQGNSA. The CDR3 length is 15 residues. J lost 5 bases, V lost 1 base, and 2 bases had no gene match.

This clone was picked up many times. V and J are TRBV28 and TRBJ2-5, with 7 bases lining up with TRBD1. The J segment lost 5 bases and the V segment lost 4 bases, leaving 19 bases of the junction unmatched. The CDR3 consists of 18 residues. Germline CDR1 MDHEN, CDR2 SYDVKM. The CDR3 DNA reads TGTGCCAGCAGTTCGCGAAAAATATCGGGACAGCATAGGGAGACCCAGTACTTC. It is translated as CASSSRKISGQHRETQYF.